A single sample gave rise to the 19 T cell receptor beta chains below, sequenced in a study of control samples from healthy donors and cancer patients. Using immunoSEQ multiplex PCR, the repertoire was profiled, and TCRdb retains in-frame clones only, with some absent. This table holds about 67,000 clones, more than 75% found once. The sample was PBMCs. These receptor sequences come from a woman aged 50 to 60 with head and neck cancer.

This chain's CDR3 is CASSLVPTDSSGNTIYF. The CDR3 nucleotides read TGTGCCAGCAGCTTAGTACCGACGGACAGCTCTGGAAACACCATATATTTT. This chain joins TRBV7-2 and TRBJ1-3; D might be TRBD1 (6 bases). This CDR3 comprises 17 residues. Germline loops: CDR1 SGHTA, CDR2 FQGNSA. Trimming took 1 base from V and 0 from J, leaving 13 bases between them.

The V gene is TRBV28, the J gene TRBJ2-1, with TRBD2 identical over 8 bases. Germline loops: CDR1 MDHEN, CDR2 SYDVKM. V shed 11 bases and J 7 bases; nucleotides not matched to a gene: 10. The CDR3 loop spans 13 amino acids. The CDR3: CAHGGGIMNEQFF. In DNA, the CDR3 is TGTGCCCACGGCGGGGGGATTATGAATGAGCAGTTCTTC.

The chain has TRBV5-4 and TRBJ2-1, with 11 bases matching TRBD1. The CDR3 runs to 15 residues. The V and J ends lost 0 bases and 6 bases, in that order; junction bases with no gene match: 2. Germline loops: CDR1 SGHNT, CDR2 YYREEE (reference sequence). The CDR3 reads CASSLVGTGGNEQFF. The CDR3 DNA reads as TGTGCCAGCAGCTTGGTGGGGACAGGGGGCAATGAGCAGTTCTTC.

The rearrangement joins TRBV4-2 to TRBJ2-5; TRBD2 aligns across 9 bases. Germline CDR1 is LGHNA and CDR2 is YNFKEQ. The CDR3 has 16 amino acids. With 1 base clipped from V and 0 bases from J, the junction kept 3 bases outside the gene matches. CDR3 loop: CASSQGERGDQETQYF. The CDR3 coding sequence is TGTGCCAGCAGCCAAGGAGAGCGGGGGGACCAAGAGACCCAGTACTTC.

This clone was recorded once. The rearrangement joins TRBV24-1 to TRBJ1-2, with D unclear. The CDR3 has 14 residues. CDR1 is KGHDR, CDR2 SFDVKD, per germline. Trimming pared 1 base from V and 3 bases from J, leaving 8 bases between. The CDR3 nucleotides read TGTGCCACCAGTGATTTTGACCGTGACTATGGCTACACCTTC. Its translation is CATSDFDRDYGYTF.

The CDR3 region has the DNA TGTGCCAGCAGCTTAAACCCAGGCAAGAATTCACCCCTCCACTTT. The encoded protein is CASSLNPGKNSPLHF. The chain employs TRBV7-3 and TRBJ1-6, with D hard to call. The CDR3 has 15 amino acids. The germline V and J ends were trimmed by 1 base and 7 bases, with 11 bases remaining between them. Per the germline V gene, CDR1 is SGHTA and CDR2 is FQGTGA.

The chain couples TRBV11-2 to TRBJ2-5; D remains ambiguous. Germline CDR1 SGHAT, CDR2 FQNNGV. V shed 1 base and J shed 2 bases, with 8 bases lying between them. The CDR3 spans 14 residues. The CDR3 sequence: CASSLGRKQETQYF. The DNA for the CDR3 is TGTGCCAGCAGCTTAGGAAGGAAGCAAGAGACCCAGTACTTC.

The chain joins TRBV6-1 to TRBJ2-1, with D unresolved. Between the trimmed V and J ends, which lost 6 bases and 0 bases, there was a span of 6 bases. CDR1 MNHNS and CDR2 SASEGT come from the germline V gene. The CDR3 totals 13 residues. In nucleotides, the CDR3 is TGTGCCAGCAGCGCCAGCTCCTACAATGAGCAGTTCTTC. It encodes CASSASSYNEQFF.

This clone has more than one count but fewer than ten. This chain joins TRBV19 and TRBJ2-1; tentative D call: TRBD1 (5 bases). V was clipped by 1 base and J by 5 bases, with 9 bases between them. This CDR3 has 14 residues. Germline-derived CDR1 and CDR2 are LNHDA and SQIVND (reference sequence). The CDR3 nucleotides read TGTGCCAGTAGTATAGGGGGCTGGAACAATGAGCAGTTCTTC. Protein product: CASSIGGWNNEQFF.

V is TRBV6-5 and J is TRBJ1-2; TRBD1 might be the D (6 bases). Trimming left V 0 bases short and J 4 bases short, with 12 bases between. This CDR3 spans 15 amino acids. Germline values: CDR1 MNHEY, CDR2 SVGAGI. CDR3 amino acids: CASSYSPGAGYGYTF. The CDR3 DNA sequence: TGTGCCAGCAGTTACTCCCCAGGGGCTGGCTATGGCTACACCTTC.

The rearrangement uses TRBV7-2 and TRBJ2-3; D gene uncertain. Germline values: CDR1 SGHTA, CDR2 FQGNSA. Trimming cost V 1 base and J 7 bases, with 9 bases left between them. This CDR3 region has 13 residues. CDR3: CASSLGVKNTQYF. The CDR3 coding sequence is TGTGCCAGCAGCTTAGGGGTCAAGAATACGCAGTATTTT. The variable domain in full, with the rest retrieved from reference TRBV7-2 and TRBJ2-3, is GAGVSQSPSNKVTEKGKDVELRCDPISGHTALYWYRQSLGQGLEFLIYFQGNSAPDKSGLPSDRFSAERTGGSVSTLTIQRTQQEDSAVYLCASSLGVKNTQYFGPGTRLTVL.

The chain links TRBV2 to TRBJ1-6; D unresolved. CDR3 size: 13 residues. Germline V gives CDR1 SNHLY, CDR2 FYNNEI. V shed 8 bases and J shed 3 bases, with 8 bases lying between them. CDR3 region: CASQDRYNSPLHF. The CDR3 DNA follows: TGTGCCAGCCAGGACCGCTATAATTCACCCCTCCACTTT.

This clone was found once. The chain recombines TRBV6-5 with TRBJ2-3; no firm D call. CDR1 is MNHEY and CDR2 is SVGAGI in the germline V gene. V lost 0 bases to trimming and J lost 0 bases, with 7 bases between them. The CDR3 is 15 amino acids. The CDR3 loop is CASSYSAASTDTQYF. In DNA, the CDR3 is TGTGCCAGCAGTTACTCTGCGGCTAGCACAGATACGCAGTATTTT.

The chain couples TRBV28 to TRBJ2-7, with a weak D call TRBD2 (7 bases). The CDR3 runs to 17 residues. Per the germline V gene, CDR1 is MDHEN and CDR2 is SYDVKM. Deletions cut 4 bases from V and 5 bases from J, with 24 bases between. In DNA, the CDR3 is TGTGCCAGCAGTTCAATTCCACGGGGGGCGCAAACCCACGAGCAGTACTTC. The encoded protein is CASSSIPRGAQTHEQYF.

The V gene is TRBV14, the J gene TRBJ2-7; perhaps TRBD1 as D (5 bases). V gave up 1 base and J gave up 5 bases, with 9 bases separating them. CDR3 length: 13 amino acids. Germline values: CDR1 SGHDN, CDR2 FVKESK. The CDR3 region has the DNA TGTGCCAGCAGCCAAGCTAGGGGTAACGAGCAGTACTTC. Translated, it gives CASSQARGNEQYF. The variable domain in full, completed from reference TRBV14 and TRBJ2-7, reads EAGVTQFPSHSVIEKGQTVTLRCDPISGHDNLYWYRRVMGKEIKFLLHFVKESKQDESGMPNNRFLAERTGGTYSTLKVQPAELEDSGVYFCASSQARGNEQYFGPGTRLTVT.

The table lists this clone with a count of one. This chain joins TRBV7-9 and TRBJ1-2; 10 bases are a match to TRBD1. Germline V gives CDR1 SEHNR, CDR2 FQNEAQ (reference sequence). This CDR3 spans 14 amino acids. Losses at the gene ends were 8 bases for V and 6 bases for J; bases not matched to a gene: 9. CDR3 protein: CASRPSGTGDGYTF. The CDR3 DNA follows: TGTGCCAGCCGACCCTCGGGGACAGGGGATGGCTACACCTTC.

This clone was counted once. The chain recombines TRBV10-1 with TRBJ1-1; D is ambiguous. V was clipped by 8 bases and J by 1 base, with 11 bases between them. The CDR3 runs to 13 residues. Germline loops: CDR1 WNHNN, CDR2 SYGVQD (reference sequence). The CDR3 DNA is TGCGCCAGCCAACAGAGCCAGAACACTGAAGCTTTCTTT. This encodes CASQQSQNTEAFF.

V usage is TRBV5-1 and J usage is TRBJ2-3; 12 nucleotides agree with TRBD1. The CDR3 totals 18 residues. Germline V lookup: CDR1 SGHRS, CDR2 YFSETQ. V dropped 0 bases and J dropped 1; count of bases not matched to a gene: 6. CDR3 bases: TGCGCCAGCAGCTTGGACGGGACAGGGGGCAGCCGCACAGATACGCAGTATTTT. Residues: CASSLDGTGGSRTDTQYF.

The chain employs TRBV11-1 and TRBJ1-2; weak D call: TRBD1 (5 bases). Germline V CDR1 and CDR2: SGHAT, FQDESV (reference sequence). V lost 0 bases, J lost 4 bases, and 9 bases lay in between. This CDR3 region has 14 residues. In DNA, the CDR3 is TGTGCCAGCAGCTTAGCAGAAGGGGTCTATGGCTACACCTTC. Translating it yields CASSLAEGVYGYTF.